Below, 17 T cell receptor beta chains from the same sample are listed, as sequenced in a study of early T cells in non-severe SARS-CoV-2 infection (TCRdb year 2021). The library was prepared using 5' RACE. Sequencer: NextSeq 500. Clones were called with MiXCR by TCRdb after fastp trimmed the public reads at Q25, and only in-frame beta chains were retained. Rows with one shared CDR3 protein collapse into an entry with the most common genes and DNA. The sample table lists around 80,000 distinct CDR3 sequences, approximately 10% of them with a count of one. Clones ranked in the top ten supply around 12% of the sample. The input for sequencing was whole blood, taken at baseline. These receptors all come from an adult who was a healthcare worker with PCR-confirmed SARS-CoV-2 infection or an uninfected control (not recorded which).

This clonotype has just a few counts. The chain is built from TRBV28 and TRBJ2-1, with 7 bases that match TRBD1. The CDR3 covers 14 residues. V lost 5 bases to trimming and J lost 7 bases; unmatched junction nucleotides: 8. Germline V gene data show CDR1 as MDHEN and CDR2 as SYDVKM. CDR3 sequence reads: CASSITGTVNEQFF. The CDR3 DNA reads TGTGCCAGCAGTATAACAGGGACAGTTAATGAGCAGTTCTTC.

Ten or more counts support this clonotype. The chain employs TRBV6-1 and TRBJ1-1; TRBD1 aligns across 10 bases. The V gene's germline CDR1 is MNHNS and CDR2 SASEGT. V lost 10 bases, J lost 8 bases, and 4 bases stayed unmatched. CDR3 length: 11 residues. CDR3 DNA: TGTGCCACCCGGGACAGGGGAGAAGCTTTCTTT. Amino acid sequence: CATRDRGEAFF.

This clonotype turned up a few times. This chain uses TRBV4-3 with TRBJ2-2, with unresolved D. Per germline, CDR1 LGHNA and CDR2 YSLEER. This CDR3 comprises 15 residues. Trimming removed 0 bases from V and 8 bases from J, with 13 bases in between. The CDR3 sequence: CASSQDLRTPGELFF. CDR3 sequence (DNA): TGCGCCAGCAGCCAAGATCTGAGGACCCCAGGGGAGCTGTTTTTT.

A word on this clonotype: A read error may be the cause here, since a much bigger clone is one base away. The chain joins TRBV6-4 to TRBJ2-3, with a weak D call TRBD2 (6 bases). The CDR3 is 14 amino acids. The germline V gene has CDR1 MRHNA and CDR2 SNTAGT. Trimming took 3 bases from V and 4 from J, leaving 11 bases between them. The CDR3 sequence: CASSEVAEADTQYF. CDR3 DNA sequence: TGTGCCAGCAGTGAGGTAGCGGAAGCAGATACGCAGTATTTT.

This clonotype turned up a few times. V gene TRBV5-1 combines with J gene TRBJ1-3; D possibly corresponds to TRBD1 (5 bases). CDR1 SGHRS and CDR2 YFSETQ come from the germline V gene. This CDR3 comprises 15 residues. V lost 5 bases, J lost 0 bases, and 12 bases lay in between. The CDR3 DNA reads as TGCGCCAGCAGGGGGGAAACTGACTCTGGAAACACCATATATTTT. This codes for CASRGETDSGNTIYF.

This clonotype has only a few counts. The junction departs from germline at one end; a sequencing error may be responsible. The rearrangement links TRBV19 to TRBJ2-6; D is unresolved. This CDR3 is 14 amino acids long. CDR1 and CDR2 (germline): LNHDA, SQIVND (reference sequence). The CDR3: CTSSILSGANVLTF. CDR3 sequence (DNA): TGTACCAGTAGTATCTTATCCGGGGCCAACGTCCTGACTTTC. Full variable domain (rest looked up from reference TRBV19 and TRBJ2-6): DGGITQSPKYLFRKEGQNVTLSCEQNLNHDAMYWYRQDPGQGLRLIYYSQIVNDFQKGDIAEGYSVSREKKESFPLTVTSAQKNPTAFYLCTSSILSGANVLTFGAGSRLTVL.

The chain has TRBV2 and TRBJ1-5; no reliable D call. Trimming shortened V by 3 bases and J by 1 base, and 4 bases separated the two germline ends. This CDR3 region has 13 residues. Germline loops: CDR1 SNHLY, CDR2 FYNNEI. The CDR3 DNA is TGTGCCAGCAGTGAGGAAAGCAATCAGCCCCAGCATTTT. This gives the protein CASSEESNQPQHF.

This clonotype has at least ten counts. The chain links TRBV3-1 to TRBJ2-7, with D unclear. The CDR3 covers 11 residues. CDR1 and CDR2 (germline): LGHDT, YNNKEL (reference sequence). Trimming shortened V by 1 base and J by 6 bases, and 4 bases separated the two germline ends. The CDR3, as DNA: TGTGCCAGCAGCCAAGTCGGCGAGCAGTACTTC. Translated, it gives CASSQVGEQYF.

This clonotype was seen only a few times. The chain joins TRBV29-1 to TRBJ2-2, with a tentative D call TRBD1 (6 bases). The germline V gene has CDR1 SQVTM and CDR2 ANQGSEA. V shed 6 bases and J shed 6 bases, with 11 bases lying between them. This CDR3 is 12 amino acids long. The CDR3 is CSVSQGPGELFF. In DNA form, the CDR3 reads TGCAGCGTCTCACAGGGCCCCGGGGAGCTGTTTTTT.

A few counts support this clonotype. CDR3 protein: CASRVAGGPNYGYTF. The CDR3 nucleotides read TGTGCCAGCAGGGTGGCAGGAGGACCTAACTATGGCTACACCTTC. The rearrangement uses TRBV6-1 and TRBJ1-2; D unclear. The germline V and J ends were trimmed by 6 bases and 0 bases, with 14 bases remaining between them. Germline V CDR1 and CDR2: MNHNS, SASEGT. The CDR3 totals 15 residues.

V gene TRBV14 combines with J gene TRBJ2-1, with 13 bases that match TRBD2. CDR1 is SGHDN and CDR2 is FVKESK in the germline V gene. The length of the CDR3 is 16 residues. V was pared by 2 bases and J by 8 bases, with 6 bases of the junction left unmatched. This CDR3 is CASSQRTSGGADEQFF. The CDR3 DNA follows: TGTGCCAGCAGCCAACGTACTAGCGGGGGGGCCGATGAGCAGTTCTTC. Using reference TRBV14 and TRBJ2-1 for the parts outside the CDR3, the full variable domain is EAGVTQFPSHSVIEKGQTVTLRCDPISGHDNLYWYRRVMGKEIKFLLHFVKESKQDESGMPNNRFLAERTGGTYSTLKVQPAELEDSGVYFCASSQRTSGGADEQFFGPGTRLTVL.

This clonotype occurred a few times. V gene TRBV11-1 combines with J gene TRBJ2-5, with 7 bases that match TRBD1. CDR1 and CDR2 from the germline V gene are SGHAT and FQDESV (reference sequence). The CDR3 covers 15 residues. The V segment lost 5 bases and the J segment 0 bases; nucleotides outside the gene matches: 6. CDR3: CASSPAGTDQETQYF. CDR3 in DNA: TGTGCCAGCAGCCCGGCAGGGACAGACCAAGAGACCCAGTACTTC. Together with reference TRBV11-1 and TRBJ2-5, the CDR3 gives the full variable domain: EAEVAQSPRYKITEKSQAVAFWCDPISGHATLYWYRQILGQGPELLVQFQDESVVDDSQLPKDRFSAERLKGVDSTLKIQPAELGDSAMYLCASSPAGTDQETQYFGPGTRLLVL.

This clonotype was found a few times. The chain couples TRBV27 to TRBJ1-1, with TRBD1 matching over 10 bases. Germline V gives CDR1 MNHEY, CDR2 SMNVEV (reference sequence). Trimming cost V 6 bases and J 6 bases; bases outside gene matches: 7. The CDR3 has 14 amino acids. This CDR3 reads CASRQGQGLAEAFF. The CDR3 DNA sequence: TGTGCCAGCAGACAGGGACAGGGGTTAGCTGAAGCTTTCTTT.

This clonotype was seen at least ten times. J is TRBJ2-5 and V is TRBV7-2; possibly TRBD1 for D (6 bases). CDR1 and CDR2 (germline): SGHTA, FQGNSA. The V end lost 5 bases, the J end lost 5 bases, and 18 bases lay between the germline ends. CDR3 length equals 15 residues. CDR3 nucleotide sequence: TGTGCCAGCAGCCTAGGGACAAGGCCCCCGGAGACCCAGTACTTC. Its translation: CASSLGTRPPETQYF.

At least ten counts were recorded for this clonotype. The chain employs TRBV5-6 and TRBJ2-1; TRBD2 is a possible D gene (6 bases). V dropped 0 bases and J dropped 15 bases, with 13 bases sitting between them. This CDR3 contains 12 residues. Germline CDR1 SGHDT, CDR2 YYEEEE. The CDR3: CASSLARGTWFF. The CDR3 DNA sequence: TGTGCCAGCAGCTTGGCGCGGGGCACCTGGTTCTTC.

The chain recombines TRBV11-1 with TRBJ2-2; 8 bases fit TRBD2. Losses at the gene ends were 7 bases for V and 5 bases for J; bases not matched to a gene: 6. Germline V gene lookup returns CDR1 SGHAT and CDR2 FQDESV (reference sequence). The CDR3 has 14 residues. CDR3 DNA sequence: TGTGCCAGCACCCGGGGGGGCCGGACCGGGGAGCTGTTTTTT. Protein: CASTRGGRTGELFF.

This clonotype was recorded many times. The gene calls are TRBV4-3 and TRBJ2-1, with 7 bases fitting TRBD2. V lost 0 bases to trimming and J lost 4 bases; unmatched junction nucleotides: 9. The V gene's germline CDR1 is LGHNA and CDR2 YSLEER. The CDR3 is 17 amino acids. The CDR3 is CASSQDRSSGGYNEQFF. The CDR3 DNA follows: TGCGCCAGCAGCCAAGACCGTTCTAGCGGAGGTTACAATGAGCAGTTCTTC.